A single sample is the source of the 32 T cell receptor beta chains below, sequenced in a study of vaccination effects on CD4 cells after COVID-19. With the ViraFEST assay, the study expanded antigen-specific CD4+ T cells using viral peptide pools, then sequenced them. Isolation of CD4+ T cells took place after less than twelve days of culture. Participants were given two doses of BNT162b2 or mRNA-1273 vaccine. No antigen has been identified for these receptors. Only in-frame clones appear in the TCRdb table, and some are missing; sequencing was by immunoSEQ multiplex PCR. The sample has around 67,000 clones, approximately 81% seen once. The input for sequencing was CD4+ T cells from PBMCs cultured with HCoV-229E spike peptides, taken after COVID-19 vaccination. The source is a human donor who received a COVID-19 vaccine.

The CDR3 protein is CASSYKGRGYEQYV. The CDR3 DNA is TGTGCCAGCAGTTACAAGGGCAGGGGCTACGAGCAGTACGTC. This sequence joins TRBV6-2 or TRBV6-3 and TRBJ2-7; D is perhaps TRBD1 (6 bases). The V end lost 2 bases, the J end lost 3 bases, and 11 bases lay between the germline ends. The CDR3 loop spans 14 amino acids. From germline, CDR1 is MNHEY and CDR2 SVGEGT.

This sequence joins TRBV5-1 and TRBJ2-3; 8 bases align to TRBD2. The CDR3 has 16 amino acids. V shed 0 bases and J 4 bases; nucleotides not matched to a gene: 7. CDR1 and CDR2 from the germline V gene are SGHRS and YFSETQ. The CDR3 protein is CASSLELGGASDTQYF. The DNA of the CDR3 is TGCGCCAGCAGCTTGGAACTCGGGGGGGCCTCAGATACGCAGTATTTT.

CDR3 DNA sequence: TGTGCCAGCAGCTTAGCAAACAGGGATAATGAGCAGTTCTTC. This sequence encodes CASSLANRDNEQFF. The chain couples TRBV11-3 to TRBJ2-1; D may be TRBD1 (6 bases). Trimming took off 1 base at V and 7 bases at J, with 11 bases between the two ends. The CDR3 sequence is 14 residues long. Germline loops: CDR1 SGHNT, CDR2 YENEEA. Complete variable domain (other parts from reference TRBV11-3 and TRBJ2-1): EAGVVQSPRYKIIEKKQPVAFWCNPISGHNTLYWYLQNLGQGPELLIRYENEEAVDDSQLPKDRFSAERLKGVDSTLKIQPAELGDSAVYLCASSLANRDNEQFFGPGTRLTVL.

The chain is built from TRBV18 and TRBJ2-7; a possible D gene is TRBD1 (6 bases). Trimming cost V 1 base and J 1 base, with 11 bases left between them. Germline values: CDR1 KGHSH, CDR2 LQKENI. This CDR3 has 15 residues. The DNA for the CDR3 is TGTGCCAGCTCACCACTACAGGGTGAGTCCTACGAGCAGTACGTC. Its protein is CASSPLQGESYEQYV.

The chain links TRBV5-8 to TRBJ2-5, with 8 bases lining up with TRBD1. The V and J ends lost 7 bases and 1 base, in that order; junction bases with no gene match: 24. The germline V gene has CDR1 SGHTS and CDR2 YDEGEE. The CDR3 is 20 residues long. The CDR3 loop reads CASPNGWAGGRGSSQETQYF. The DNA for the CDR3 is TGTGCCAGCCCGAATGGCTGGGCAGGGGGCCGGGGGTCCTCCCAAGAGACCCAGTACTTC.

The chain carries TRBV6-1 and TRBJ2-7, with unresolved D. The CDR3 has 12 amino acids. Trimming shortened V by 3 bases and J by 9 bases, and 12 bases separated the two germline ends. Germline V CDR1 and CDR2: MNHNS, SASEGT. CDR3 in amino acids: CASSDPLYRQYV. CDR3 sequence (DNA): TGTGCCAGCAGTGATCCCCTCTATCGGCAGTACGTC.

Only a few counts were recorded for this clone. The genes are TRBV2 and TRBJ1-6; D might be TRBD1 (6 bases). CDR3 length: 15 residues. Trimming shortened V by 7 bases and J by 10 bases, and 20 bases separated the two germline ends. CDR1 and CDR2 (germline): SNHLY, FYNNEI. This CDR3 is CASNLIQGSGSPLHF. Written as DNA, the CDR3 is TGTGCCAGCAATTTGATTCAGGGGAGTGGATCACCCCTCCACTTT.

This chain joins TRBV6-2 or TRBV6-3 and TRBJ2-5; D is possibly TRBD2 (6 bases). The CDR3 totals 14 residues. The germline V gene encodes CDR1 MNHEY and CDR2 SVGEGT. V lost 2 bases and J 1 base, leaving 8 bases between the germline ends. The CDR3 region has the DNA TGTGCCAGCAGTTACGTAGCGGCCCAAGAGACCCAGTACTTC. Its translation is CASSYVAAQETQYF.

The gene calls are TRBV5-1 and TRBJ2-2, with D hard to call. V was pared by 0 bases and J by 5 bases, with 8 bases between. The CDR3 is made up of 14 amino acids. Germline V gene data show CDR1 as SGHRS and CDR2 as YFSETQ. The CDR3 bases are TGCGCCAGCAGCTTGGCCTCAGGAACCGGGGAGCTGTTTTTT. Translated, it gives CASSLASGTGELFF.

A few counts support this clone. This chain connects TRBV2 to TRBJ1-6; D is perhaps TRBD1 (5 bases). Germline CDR1 SNHLY, CDR2 FYNNEI. CDR3 length equals 15 residues. With 3 bases removed from V and 7 bases from J, the gap between germline ends came to 13 bases. The CDR3 loop reads CASSEGSEGNSPLHF. Here the CDR3 DNA reads TGTGCCAGCAGTGAGGGCAGTGAGGGGAATTCACCCCTCCACTTT.

This chain's CDR3 is CASSSGLATGTQYF. In DNA form, the CDR3 reads TGTGCCAGCAGCAGTGGACTAGCTACAGGGACCCAGTACTTC. V gene TRBV5-8 combines with J gene TRBJ2-5; 8 bases are shared with TRBD2. Germline V CDR1 and CDR2: SGHTS, YDEGEE. The CDR3 sequence is 14 residues long. V lost 4 bases and J lost 7; bases outside the gene matches: 9.

The rearrangement uses TRBV6-6 and TRBJ1-1; no clear D gene. This CDR3 comprises 12 residues. The V and J ends lost 4 bases and 10 bases respectively, with 13 bases between them. Germline V gene lookup returns CDR1 MNHNY and CDR2 SVGAGI (reference sequence). CDR3 DNA: TGTGCCAGCAGTTGGACCCGCTCGGGAGCTTTCTTT. It yields the protein CASSWTRSGAFF.

The J gene is TRBJ1-2, the V gene TRBV4-3; 8 positions match TRBD1. The germline V gene encodes CDR1 LGHNA and CDR2 YSLEER. The CDR3 runs 16 residues. V gave up 1 base and J gave up 4 bases; unmatched junction bases: 8. The CDR3 nucleotides read TGCGCCAGCAGCCAAGCCTCTACCGGGACAGGCTATGGCTACACCTTC. Translated, it gives CASSQASTGTGYGYTF.

The genes are TRBV6-6 and TRBJ1-6; 8 bases map to TRBD1. This CDR3 is built from 16 residues. V lost 7 bases, J lost 10 bases, and 15 bases stayed unmatched. Germline-derived CDR1 and CDR2 are MNHNY and SVGAGI (reference sequence). CDR3 loop: CASILTGGGISSPLHF. The CDR3, as DNA: TGTGCCAGCATCCTCACAGGGGGAGGGATCAGCTCACCCCTCCACTTT.

The J gene is TRBJ2-7, the V gene TRBV28; 7 bases line up with TRBD1. The V gene end was trimmed by 3 bases and the J gene end by 0 bases; junction bases not matched to a gene: 11. CDR3 size: 17 residues. Germline V gene sequence: CDR1 MDHEN, CDR2 SYDVKM. The CDR3 reads CASSFQRGRDSSYEQYV. In DNA, the CDR3 is TGTGCCAGCAGTTTTCAGAGGGGAAGGGACAGCTCCTACGAGCAGTACGTC.

The chain joins TRBV19 to TRBJ2-2, with TRBD2 as a possible D gene (6 bases). The CDR3 has 15 residues. Trimming pared 6 bases from V and 3 bases from J, leaving 14 bases between. Germline V gene sequence: CDR1 LNHDA, CDR2 SQIVND (reference sequence). CDR3 residues: CASRPGGADTGELFF. The CDR3 bases are TGTGCCAGTAGGCCCGGAGGGGCCGACACCGGGGAGCTGTTTTTT.

The genes are TRBV24-1 and TRBJ2-3, with D hard to call. Trimming cost V 5 bases and J 3 bases, with 14 bases left between them. Germline values: CDR1 KGHDR, CDR2 SFDVKD. The CDR3 is 15 amino acids. CDR3 loop: CATSGGTARTDTQYF. The CDR3, as DNA: TGTGCCACCAGTGGAGGAACCGCGAGAACAGATACGCAGTATTTT.

The chain links TRBV6-2 or TRBV6-3 to TRBJ2-2, with a possible D match to TRBD1 (6 bases). V lost 4 bases and J 4 bases, leaving 10 bases between the germline ends. Germline V lookup: CDR1 MNHEY, CDR2 SVGEGT. The length of the CDR3 is 14 residues. The CDR3 reads CASSLPGATGELFF. The CDR3 DNA follows: TGTGCCAGCAGTTTACCAGGGGCCACCGGGGAGCTGTTTTTT.

V gene TRBV5-6 combines with J gene TRBJ1-3, with 7 bases identical to TRBD1. V shed 1 base and J 2 bases; nucleotides not matched to a gene: 3. Per germline, CDR1 SGHDT and CDR2 YYEEEE. The CDR3 is made up of 15 amino acids. CDR3 amino acids: CASSLLQGAGNTIYF. The CDR3 coding sequence is TGTGCCAGCAGCTTGCTTCAGGGGGCTGGAAACACCATATATTTT.

The V call is TRBV12-3 or TRBV12-4, the J call TRBJ2-7; TRBD2 matches 7 bases. The CDR3 has 12 amino acids. The V and J ends lost 6 bases and 6 bases, in that order; junction bases with no gene match: 5. DNA for the CDR3: TGTGCCAGCAGCCGGGGGGTGGGCGAGCAGTACGTC. Protein: CASSRGVGEQYV.

The chain is built from TRBV9 and TRBJ2-2; 14 bases are shared with TRBD2. V was clipped by 3 bases and J by 6 bases; unmatched bases: 10. Germline assignment: CDR1 SGDLS and CDR2 YYNGEE. The CDR3 consists of 18 residues. The CDR3 loop reads CASSAWTSGGSDAGELFF. CDR3 DNA sequence: TGTGCCAGCAGCGCCTGGACTAGCGGGGGGAGTGACGCCGGGGAGCTGTTTTTT.

This clone appeared a single time. The chain is built from TRBV27 and TRBJ1-5, with D unclear. This CDR3 is 15 amino acids long. CDR1 is MNHEY and CDR2 is SMNVEV in the germline V gene (reference sequence). Trimming removed 2 bases from V and 0 bases from J, with 8 bases in between. CDR3 region: CASSLHSSSNQPQHF. Here the CDR3 DNA reads TGTGCCAGCAGTTTACACAGTTCTAGCAATCAGCCCCAGCATTTT.

There are a few counts of this clone. This chain joins TRBV6-2 or TRBV6-3 and TRBJ1-5; D is undetermined. The V gene lost 0 bases and the J gene lost 4 bases, with 13 bases spanning the gap. CDR1 and CDR2 from the germline V gene are MNHEY and SVGEGT. The CDR3 extends over 16 amino acids. The CDR3 loop reads CASSYSGGLGNQPQHF. The CDR3 DNA sequence: TGTGCCAGCAGTTACTCCGGCGGGCTCGGGAATCAGCCCCAGCATTTT.

The chain carries TRBV11-3 and TRBJ2-1, with D maybe TRBD1 (6 bases). The germline V gene encodes CDR1 SGHNT and CDR2 YENEEA. The CDR3 covers 15 residues. V was cut by 5 bases and J by 7 bases, with 18 bases left in between. In nucleotides, the CDR3 is TGTGCCAGCAGCCGACAGGCGCCCGGCGGGAATGAGCAGTTCTTC. As protein: CASSRQAPGGNEQFF.

The chain couples TRBV6-2 or TRBV6-3 to TRBJ2-5; D ambiguous. CDR3 length equals 14 residues. From germline, CDR1 is MNHEY and CDR2 SVGEGT. V dropped 3 bases and J dropped 3 bases, with 11 bases sitting between them. The CDR3 sequence: CASSYNGPEETQYF. CDR3 nucleotide sequence: TGTGCCAGCAGTTATAACGGGCCCGAAGAGACCCAGTACTTC.

V is TRBV29-1 and J is TRBJ1-1, with D uncertain. Per the germline V gene, CDR1 is SQVTM and CDR2 is ANQGSEA. The V and J ends lost 7 bases and 4 bases respectively, with 19 bases between them. The CDR3 loop spans 14 amino acids. CDR3: CSASELWAGTEAFF. CDR3 nucleotide sequence: TGCAGCGCCTCAGAACTTTGGGCTGGCACTGAAGCTTTCTTT.

The chain carries TRBV28 and TRBJ1-3; 8 bases fit TRBD1. The trim removed 7 bases at V and 2 bases at J, leaving 10 bases unmatched. The CDR3 consists of 16 residues. The germline CDR1 and CDR2 sequences are MDHEN and SYDVKM. CDR3 protein: CASNDPGGAAGNTIYF. CDR3 nucleotide sequence: TGTGCCAGCAACGACCCAGGGGGCGCGGCTGGAAACACCATATATTTT.

The sample holds one count of this clone. The CDR3 sequence: CASSYSNRGWEKLFF. The DNA for the CDR3 is TGTGCCAGCAGTTACTCGAACAGGGGTTGGGAAAAACTGTTTTTT. The rearrangement joins TRBV6-5 to TRBJ1-4, with 7 bases fitting TRBD1. V lost 0 bases to trimming and J lost 8 bases; unmatched junction nucleotides: 6. Germline lookup yields CDR1 MNHEY and CDR2 SVGAGI. The CDR3 extends over 15 amino acids.

This chain connects TRBV4-1 to TRBJ2-3, with D maybe TRBD2 (6 bases). The length of the CDR3 is 15 residues. Germline V gene sequence: CDR1 MGHRA, CDR2 YSYEKL. Trimming pared 1 base from V and 3 bases from J, leaving 11 bases between. The chain's CDR3 is CASSQAGVGTDTQYF. Written as DNA, the CDR3 is TGCGCCAGCAGCCAAGCGGGGGTTGGTACAGATACGCAGTATTTT.

This chain joins TRBV6-2 or TRBV6-3 and TRBJ2-3; D is uncertain. The V gene's germline CDR1 is MNHEY and CDR2 SVGEGT. The CDR3 extends over 13 amino acids. V lost 0 bases and J lost 5, with 6 bases in between. The CDR3 sequence is CASSYSPGDTQYF. The CDR3 DNA reads as TGTGCCAGCAGTTACTCCCCTGGAGATACGCAGTATTTT.

CDR3 loop: CASSLREGETQYF. DNA for the CDR3: TGTGCCAGCAGTTTACGTGAGGGGGAGACCCAGTACTTC. The V and J genes are TRBV12-3 or TRBV12-4 and TRBJ2-5; D may be TRBD1 or TRBD2 (5 bases each). Between the trimmed V and J ends, which lost 2 bases and 5 bases, there was a span of 9 bases. The CDR3 totals 13 residues.

The chain recombines TRBV20-1 with TRBJ2-3; D is uncertain. Germline V lookup: CDR1 DFQATT, CDR2 SNEGSKA (reference sequence). Trimming removed 1 base at V and 5 bases at J, with 4 bases between. The CDR3 loop spans 11 amino acids. The CDR3 spells CSARVGDTQYF. CDR3 nucleotide sequence: TGCAGTGCTAGAGTGGGAGATACGCAGTATTTT.